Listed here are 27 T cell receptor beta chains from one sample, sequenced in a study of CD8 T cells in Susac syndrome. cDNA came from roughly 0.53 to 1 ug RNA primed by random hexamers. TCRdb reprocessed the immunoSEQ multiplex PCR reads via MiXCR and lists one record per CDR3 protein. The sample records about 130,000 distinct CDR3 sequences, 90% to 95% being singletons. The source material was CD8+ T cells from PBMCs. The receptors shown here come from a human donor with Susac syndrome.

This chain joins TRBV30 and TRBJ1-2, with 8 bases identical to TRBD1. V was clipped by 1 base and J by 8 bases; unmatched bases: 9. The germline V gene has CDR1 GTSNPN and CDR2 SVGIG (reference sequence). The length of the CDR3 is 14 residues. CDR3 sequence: CAWSGPDRGKGYTF. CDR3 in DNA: TGTGCCTGGAGTGGTCCCGACAGGGGTAAAGGCTACACCTTC.

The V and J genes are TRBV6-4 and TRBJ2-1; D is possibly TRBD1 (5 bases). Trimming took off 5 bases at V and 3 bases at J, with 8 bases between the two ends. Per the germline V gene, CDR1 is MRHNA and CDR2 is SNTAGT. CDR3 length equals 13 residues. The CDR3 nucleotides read TGTGCCAGCAGTAAGACAGTCTACAATGAGCAGTTCTTC. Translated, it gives CASSKTVYNEQFF.

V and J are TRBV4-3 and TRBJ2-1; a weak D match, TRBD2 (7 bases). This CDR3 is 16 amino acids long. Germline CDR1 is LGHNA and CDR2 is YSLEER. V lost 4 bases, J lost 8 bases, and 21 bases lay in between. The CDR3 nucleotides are TGCGCCAGCAGCCGGGAGGGCGGGACAAGCCTGGATGAGCAGTTCTTC. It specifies CASSREGGTSLDEQFF.

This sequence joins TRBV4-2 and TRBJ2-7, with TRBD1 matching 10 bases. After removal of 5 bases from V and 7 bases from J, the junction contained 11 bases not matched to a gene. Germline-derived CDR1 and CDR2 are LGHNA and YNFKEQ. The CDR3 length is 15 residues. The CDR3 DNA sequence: TGTGCCAGCAGCGTGACCGGGACAGGGGCCGTGGAGCAGTACTTC. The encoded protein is CASSVTGTGAVEQYF.

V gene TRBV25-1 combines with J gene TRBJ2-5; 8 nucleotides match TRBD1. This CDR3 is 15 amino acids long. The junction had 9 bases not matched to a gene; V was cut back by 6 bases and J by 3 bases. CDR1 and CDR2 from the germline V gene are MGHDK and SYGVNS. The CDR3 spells CASRFPDREEETQYF. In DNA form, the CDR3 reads TGTGCCAGCAGATTCCCGGACAGGGAGGAAGAGACCCAGTACTTC.

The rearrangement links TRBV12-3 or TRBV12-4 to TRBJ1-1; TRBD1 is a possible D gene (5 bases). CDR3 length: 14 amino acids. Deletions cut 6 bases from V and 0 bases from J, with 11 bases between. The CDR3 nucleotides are TGTGCCAGCAGAGGGACGGGGGTGAACACTGAAGCTTTCTTT. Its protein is CASRGTGVNTEAFF.

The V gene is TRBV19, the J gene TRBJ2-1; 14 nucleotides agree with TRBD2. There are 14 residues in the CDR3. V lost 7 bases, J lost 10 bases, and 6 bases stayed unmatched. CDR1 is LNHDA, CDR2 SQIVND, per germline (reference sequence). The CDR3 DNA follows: TGTGCCAGTACTCCGGGACTAGCGGGAGACGAGCAGTTCTTC. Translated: CASTPGLAGDEQFF.

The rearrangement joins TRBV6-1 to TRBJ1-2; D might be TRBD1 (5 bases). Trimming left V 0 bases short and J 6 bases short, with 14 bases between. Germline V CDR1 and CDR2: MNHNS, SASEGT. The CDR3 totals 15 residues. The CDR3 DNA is TGTGCCAGCAGTGAAGCTCCCGGGCAGGGCCATGGCTACACCTTC. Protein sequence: CASSEAPGQGHGYTF.

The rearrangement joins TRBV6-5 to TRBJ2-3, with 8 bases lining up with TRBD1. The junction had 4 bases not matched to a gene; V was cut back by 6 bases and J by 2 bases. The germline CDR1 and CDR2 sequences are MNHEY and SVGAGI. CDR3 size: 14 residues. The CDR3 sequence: CASRRQGTTDTQYF. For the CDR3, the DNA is TGTGCCAGCAGAAGACAGGGGACCACAGATACGCAGTATTTT.

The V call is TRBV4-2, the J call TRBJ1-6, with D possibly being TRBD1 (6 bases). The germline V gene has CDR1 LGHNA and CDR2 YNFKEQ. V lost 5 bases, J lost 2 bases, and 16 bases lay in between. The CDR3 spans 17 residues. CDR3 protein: CASSSTGRRAYNSPLHF. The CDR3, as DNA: TGTGCCAGCAGCTCAACAGGGAGGAGGGCCTATAATTCACCCCTCCACTTT.

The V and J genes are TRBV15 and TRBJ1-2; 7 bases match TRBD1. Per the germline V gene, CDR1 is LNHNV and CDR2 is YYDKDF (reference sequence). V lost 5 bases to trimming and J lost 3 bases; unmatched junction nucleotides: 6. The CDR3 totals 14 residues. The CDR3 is CATSPRDSYYGYTF. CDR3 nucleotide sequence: TGTGCCACCAGCCCGCGGGACAGTTACTATGGCTACACCTTC.

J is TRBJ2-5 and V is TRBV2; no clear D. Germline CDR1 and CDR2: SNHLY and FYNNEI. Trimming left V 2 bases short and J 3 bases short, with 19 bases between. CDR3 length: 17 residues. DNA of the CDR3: TGTGCCAGCAGTGAATCCGAAGACCCTCAAAAGGAAGAGACCCAGTACTTC. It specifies CASSESEDPQKEETQYF.

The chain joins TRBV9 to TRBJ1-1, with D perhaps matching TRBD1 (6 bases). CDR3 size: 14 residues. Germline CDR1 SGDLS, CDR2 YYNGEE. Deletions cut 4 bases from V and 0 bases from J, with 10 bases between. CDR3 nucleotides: TGTGCCAGCAGCCCCAGGGGAATGAACACTGAAGCTTTCTTT. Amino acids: CASSPRGMNTEAFF.

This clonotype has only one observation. The CDR3 is CASSETGVGGVGNQPQHF. CDR3 bases: TGTGCCAGCAGTGAAACAGGAGTAGGAGGGGTTGGCAATCAGCCCCAGCATTTT. The chain links TRBV2 to TRBJ1-5; D may be TRBD1 (5 bases). Trimming removed 2 bases at V and 2 bases at J, with 19 bases between. Looked up from germline, CDR1 is SNHLY and CDR2 is FYNNEI. There are 18 residues in the CDR3.

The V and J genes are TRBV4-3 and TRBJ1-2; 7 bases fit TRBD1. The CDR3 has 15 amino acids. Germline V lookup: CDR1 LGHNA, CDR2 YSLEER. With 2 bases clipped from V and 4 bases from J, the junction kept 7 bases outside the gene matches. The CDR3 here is CASSQLGQAFYGYTF. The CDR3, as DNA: TGCGCCAGCAGCCAATTAGGACAGGCATTCTATGGCTACACCTTC.

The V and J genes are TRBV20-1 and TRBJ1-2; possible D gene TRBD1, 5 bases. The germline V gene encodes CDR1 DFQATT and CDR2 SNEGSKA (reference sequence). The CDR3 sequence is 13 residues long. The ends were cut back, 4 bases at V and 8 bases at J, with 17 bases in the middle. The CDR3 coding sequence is TGCAGTGCTAAGGGACCCTTAGTCGGGGGCTACACCTTC. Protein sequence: CSAKGPLVGGYTF.

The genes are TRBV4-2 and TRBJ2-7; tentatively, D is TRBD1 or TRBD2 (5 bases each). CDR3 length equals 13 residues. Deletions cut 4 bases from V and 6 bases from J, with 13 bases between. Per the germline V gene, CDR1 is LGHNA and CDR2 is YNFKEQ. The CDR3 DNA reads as TGTGCCAGCAGCCCTGGGGTGAGGGGCGAGCAGTACTTC. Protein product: CASSPGVRGEQYF.

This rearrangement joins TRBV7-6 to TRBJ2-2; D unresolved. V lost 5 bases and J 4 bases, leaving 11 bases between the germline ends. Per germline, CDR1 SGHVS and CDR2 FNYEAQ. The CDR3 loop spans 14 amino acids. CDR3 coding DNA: TGTGCCAGCAGCCCGGCGCGGAGCACCGGGGAGCTGTTTTTT. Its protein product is CASSPARSTGELFF. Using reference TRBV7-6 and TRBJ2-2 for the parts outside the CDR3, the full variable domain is GAGVSQSPRYKVTKRGQDVALRCDPISGHVSLYWYRQALGQGPEFLTYFNYEAQQDKSGLPNDRFSAERPEGSISTLTIQRTEQRDSAMYRCASSPARSTGELFFGEGSRLTVL.

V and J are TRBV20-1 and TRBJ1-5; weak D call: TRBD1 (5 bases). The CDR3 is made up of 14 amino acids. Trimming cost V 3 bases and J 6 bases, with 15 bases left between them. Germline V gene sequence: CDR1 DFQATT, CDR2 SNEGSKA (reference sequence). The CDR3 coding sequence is TGCAGTGCTAGGGCAGGGTACTATGGTCAGCCCCAGCATTTT. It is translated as CSARAGYYGQPQHF.

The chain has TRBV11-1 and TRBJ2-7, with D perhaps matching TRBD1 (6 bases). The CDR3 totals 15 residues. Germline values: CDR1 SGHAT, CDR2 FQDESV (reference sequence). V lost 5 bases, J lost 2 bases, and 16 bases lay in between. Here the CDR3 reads CASSPRDKATYEQYF. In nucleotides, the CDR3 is TGTGCCAGCAGCCCCCGGGACAAGGCGACCTACGAGCAGTACTTC. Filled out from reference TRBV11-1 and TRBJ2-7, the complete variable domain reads EAEVAQSPRYKITEKSQAVAFWCDPISGHATLYWYRQILGQGPELLVQFQDESVVDDSQLPKDRFSAERLKGVDSTLKIQPAELGDSAMYLCASSPRDKATYEQYFGPGTRLTVT.

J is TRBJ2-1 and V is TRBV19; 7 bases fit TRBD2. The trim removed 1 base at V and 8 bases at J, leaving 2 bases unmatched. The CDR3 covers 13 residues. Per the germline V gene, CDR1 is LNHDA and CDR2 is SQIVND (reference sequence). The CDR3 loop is CASSIVTSDEQFF. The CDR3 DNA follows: TGTGCCAGTAGTATAGTAACTAGCGATGAGCAGTTCTTC.

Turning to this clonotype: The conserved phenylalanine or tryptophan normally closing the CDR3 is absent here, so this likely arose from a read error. The CDR3 bases are TGTGCCAGCAGTCCGGACAGGGAAATTTCGAGTGAGCAGTACTCC. Translating it yields CASSPDREISSEQYS. The chain recombines TRBV4-2 with TRBJ2-7; 8 nucleotides line up with TRBD1. Germline V gives CDR1 LGHNA, CDR2 YNFKEQ. Losses at the gene ends were 6 bases for V and 7 bases for J; bases not matched to a gene: 14. The CDR3 sequence is 15 residues long.

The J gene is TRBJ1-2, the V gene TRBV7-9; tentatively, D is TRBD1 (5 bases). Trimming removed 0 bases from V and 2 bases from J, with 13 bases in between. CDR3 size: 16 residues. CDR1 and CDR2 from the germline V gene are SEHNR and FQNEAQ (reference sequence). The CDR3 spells CASSLASAGRNYGYTF. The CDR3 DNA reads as TGTGCCAGCAGCTTAGCGTCGGCGGGGCGAAACTATGGCTACACCTTC.

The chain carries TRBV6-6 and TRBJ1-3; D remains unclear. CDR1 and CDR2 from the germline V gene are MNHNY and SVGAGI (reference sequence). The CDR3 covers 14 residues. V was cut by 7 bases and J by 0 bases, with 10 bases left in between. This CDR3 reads CASNVYSSGNTIYF. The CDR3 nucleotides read TGTGCCAGCAATGTTTACAGCTCTGGAAACACCATATATTTT.

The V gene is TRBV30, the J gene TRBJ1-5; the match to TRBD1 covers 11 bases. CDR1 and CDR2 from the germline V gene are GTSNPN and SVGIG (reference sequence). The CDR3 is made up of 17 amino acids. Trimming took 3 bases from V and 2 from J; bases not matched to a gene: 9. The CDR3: CAWSEGQGVVGNQPQHF. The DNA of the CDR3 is TGTGCCTGGAGCGAGGGACAGGGGGTTGTGGGCAATCAGCCCCAGCATTTT.

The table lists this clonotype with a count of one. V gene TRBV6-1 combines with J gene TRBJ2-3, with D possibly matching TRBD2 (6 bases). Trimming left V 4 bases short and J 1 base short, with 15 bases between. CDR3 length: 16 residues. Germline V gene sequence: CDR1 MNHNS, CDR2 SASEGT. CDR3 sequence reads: CASSASLAHRTDTQYF. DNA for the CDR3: TGTGCCAGCAGTGCTTCGCTAGCGCACCGCACAGATACGCAGTATTTT.

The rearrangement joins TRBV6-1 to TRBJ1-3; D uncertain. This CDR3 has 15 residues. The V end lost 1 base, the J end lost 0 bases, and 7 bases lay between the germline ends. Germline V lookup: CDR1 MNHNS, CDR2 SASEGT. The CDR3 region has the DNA TGTGCCAGCAGTGAAGTAGGTCCCTCTGGAAACACCATATATTTT. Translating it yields CASSEVGPSGNTIYF.